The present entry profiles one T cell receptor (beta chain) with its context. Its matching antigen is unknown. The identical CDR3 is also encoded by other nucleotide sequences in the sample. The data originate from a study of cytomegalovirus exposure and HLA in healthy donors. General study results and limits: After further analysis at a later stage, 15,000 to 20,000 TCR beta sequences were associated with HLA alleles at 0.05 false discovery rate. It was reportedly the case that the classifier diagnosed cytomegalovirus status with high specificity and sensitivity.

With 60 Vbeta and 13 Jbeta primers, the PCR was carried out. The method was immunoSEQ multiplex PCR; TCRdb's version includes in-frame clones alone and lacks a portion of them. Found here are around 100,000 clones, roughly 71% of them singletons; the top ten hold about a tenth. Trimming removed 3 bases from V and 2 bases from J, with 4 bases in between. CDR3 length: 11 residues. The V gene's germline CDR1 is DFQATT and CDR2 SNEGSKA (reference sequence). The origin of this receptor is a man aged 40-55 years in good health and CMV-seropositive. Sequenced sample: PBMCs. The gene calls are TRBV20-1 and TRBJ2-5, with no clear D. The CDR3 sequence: CSARRQETQYF. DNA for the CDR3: TGCAGTGCTAGGCGGCAAGAGACCCAGTACTTC.